One and the same sample provided the 14 T cell receptor beta chains below, sequenced in a study of control samples from healthy donors and cancer patients. Data came from immunoSEQ multiplex PCR; TCRdb stores just in-frame clones and leaves some out. This repertoire shows 150,000 to 200,000 clones, around 95% found once; its top ten account for about 9.3%. Sample: blood. These receptors came from a woman in her thirties or forties in good health.

This clone was seen a single time. CDR3 residues: CATRETGGNYEQYF. The CDR3 region has the DNA TGCGCCACCCGAGAGACAGGGGGAAACTACGAGCAGTACTTC. The chain uses TRBV5-1 and TRBJ2-7; 9 nucleotides agree with TRBD1. The V segment lost 9 bases and the J segment 3 bases; nucleotides outside the gene matches: 10. Looked up from germline, CDR1 is SGHRS and CDR2 is YFSETQ. This CDR3 is built from 14 residues.

The chain has TRBV5-8 and TRBJ1-3; D call uncertain. There are 12 residues in the CDR3. Deletions cut 0 bases from V and 10 bases from J, with 8 bases between. The germline CDR1 and CDR2 sequences are SGHTS and YDEGEE. As DNA, the CDR3 is TGTGCCAGCAGCTTGGGCTACCGAACCATATATTTT. Translating gives CASSLGYRTIYF.

This chain links TRBV11-2 with TRBJ1-2; 8 nucleotides line up with TRBD1. Per germline, CDR1 SGHAT and CDR2 FQNNGV. Unmatched junction bases numbered 13, after V lost 0 bases and J lost 7 bases. The CDR3 length is 17 residues. CDR3 nucleotides: TGTGCCAGCAGCTTAGATCTTGTTGGCAGGGGGCTTGGTGGCTACACCTTC. Its translation is CASSLDLVGRGLGGYTF.

The chain recombines TRBV30 with TRBJ1-2; D not resolved. Germline loops: CDR1 GTSNPN, CDR2 SVGIG (reference sequence). Trimming cost V 2 bases and J 9 bases, with 16 bases left between them. This CDR3 has 13 amino acids. CDR3 loop: CAWSRDRPRSYTF. CDR3 coding DNA: TGTGCCTGGAGTCGTGACCGCCCTCGGAGCTACACCTTC.

The CDR3 nucleotides read TGTGCCAGCAGCTTAGCCTACCCGGGAGTCGGAGAGACCCAGTACTTC. Translation: CASSLAYPGVGETQYF. The rearrangement links TRBV7-2 to TRBJ2-5; D is possibly TRBD2 (6 bases). The CDR3 runs to 16 residues. The germline V gene encodes CDR1 SGHTA and CDR2 FQGNSA. V was trimmed by 0 bases and J by 4 bases, leaving 15 bases between them.

This chain uses TRBV2 with TRBJ2-2; D is unresolved. The CDR3 runs 14 residues. V shed 2 bases and J shed 1 base, with 5 bases lying between them. The germline V gene has CDR1 SNHLY and CDR2 FYNNEI. The CDR3 DNA follows: TGTGCCAGCAGTGAAAACAGGAACACCGGGGAGCTGTTTTTT. Its protein is CASSENRNTGELFF. Based on the CDR3 plus reference TRBV2 and TRBJ2-2, the full variable domain is EPEVTQTPSHQVTQMGQEVILRCVPISNHLYFYWYRQILGQKVEFLVSFYNNEISEKSEIFDDQFSVERPDGSNFTLKIRSTKLEDSAMYFCASSENRNTGELFFGEGSRLTVL.

The chain carries TRBV5-5 and TRBJ2-5; TRBD1 matches 7 bases. This CDR3 comprises 17 residues. Losses at the gene ends were 2 bases for V and 6 bases for J; bases not matched to a gene: 16. Germline CDR1 and CDR2: SGHKS and YYEKEE (reference sequence). CDR3 residues: CASSFFRQGDSRKTQYF. CDR3 nucleotides: TGTGCCAGCAGCTTTTTCCGTCAGGGGGATAGTAGGAAGACCCAGTACTTC.

This clone showed up just once. The genes are TRBV15 and TRBJ2-7, with 7 bases identical to TRBD1. The V gene end was trimmed by 0 bases and the J gene end by 0 bases; junction bases not matched to a gene: 8. Germline CDR1 LNHNV, CDR2 YYDKDF (reference sequence). CDR3 length equals 17 residues. The CDR3 region has the DNA TGTGCCACCAGCAGAGATCAAGGCAGGGGGTTCTCCTACGAGCAGTACTTC. Its translation is CATSRDQGRGFSYEQYF. Combining the CDR3 with reference TRBV15 and TRBJ2-7 gives the whole variable domain DAMVIQNPRYQVTQFGKPVTLSCSQTLNHNVMYWYQQKSSQAPKLLFHYYDKDFNNEADTPDNFQSRRPNTSFCFLDIRSPGLGDTAMYLCATSRDQGRGFSYEQYFGPGTRLTVT.

The gene calls are TRBV10-3 and TRBJ1-2; D is undetermined. The CDR3 is 13 residues long. From germline, CDR1 is ENHRY and CDR2 SYGVKD. V lost 2 bases to trimming and J lost 5 bases, with 9 bases between them. This CDR3 is CAISEPQPYGYTF. The CDR3 nucleotides read TGTGCCATCAGTGAGCCACAGCCTTATGGCTACACCTTC.

CDR3 in amino acids: CASSYSGRGYGYTF. Written as DNA, the CDR3 is TGTGCCAGCAGTTACTCTGGCAGGGGGTATGGCTACACCTTC. This chain links TRBV6-2 or TRBV6-3 with TRBJ1-2, with 7 bases lining up with TRBD1. Germline V lookup: CDR1 MNHEY, CDR2 SVGEGT. The CDR3 length is 14 residues. Trimming cost V 0 bases and J 5 bases; bases outside gene matches: 3.

This chain uses TRBV6-2 or TRBV6-3 with TRBJ2-7; TRBD2 matches 14 bases. This CDR3 comprises 15 residues. Trimming took 4 bases from V and 5 from J; bases not matched to a gene: 4. Germline V gives CDR1 MNHEY, CDR2 SVGEGT. The CDR3 sequence: CASSFRLAGGNEQYF. The CDR3 coding sequence is TGTGCCAGCAGTTTCAGACTAGCGGGAGGGAACGAGCAGTACTTC.

The genes are TRBV27 and TRBJ1-5; tentatively, D is TRBD1 (6 bases). Germline V CDR1 and CDR2: MNHEY, SMNVEV (reference sequence). This CDR3 is 16 amino acids long. V lost 3 bases to trimming and J lost 7 bases, with 19 bases between them. The CDR3, as DNA: TGTGCCAGCAGTTTGGGTGGGGCCAGGGGAGGACAGCCCCAGCATTTT. Translating gives CASSLGGARGGQPQHF.

The CDR3 here is CASSVRTSSGIRQFF. As DNA, the CDR3 is TGTGCCAGCAGCGTCCGAACCTCTAGCGGTATAAGGCAGTTCTTC. The V and J genes are TRBV6-2 or TRBV6-3 and TRBJ2-1; TRBD2 matches at 7 bases. Germline lookup yields CDR1 MNHEY and CDR2 SVGEGT. Trimming removed 6 bases from V and 12 bases from J; junction bases left unmatched: 17. The CDR3 length is 15 residues.

The chain couples TRBV10-3 to TRBJ2-3, with 7 positions matching TRBD2. CDR1 is ENHRY, CDR2 SYGVKD, per germline. Trimming removed 6 bases from V and 3 bases from J; junction bases left unmatched: 3. The CDR3 has 13 amino acids. As DNA, the CDR3 is TGTGCCATCAGGTGGGAGGGGACAGATACGCAGTATTTT. The encoded protein is CAIRWEGTDTQYF.